This TCR beta chain was found in a study of blood T cell repertoires in COVID-19. Profiling relied on immunoSEQ multiplex PCR, and the TCRdb table lists in-frame clones only, not all of them. The table has about 79,000 clones, around 89% seen once. This CDR3 is 15 amino acids long. Trimming removed 1 base at V and 4 bases at J, with 13 bases between. CDR1 SGHTA and CDR2 FQGTGA come from the germline V gene. The sequence was collected from a man between 65 and 79 years old with active or convalescent COVID-19. This chain connects TRBV7-3 to TRBJ1-1; D possibly corresponds to TRBD1 (6 bases). Sequencing was done on a sample of peripheral blood. The CDR3 bases are TGTGCCAGCAGCTTAAATGGGGGCTCTGGCACTGAAGCTTTCTTT. It yields the protein CASSLNGGSGTEAFF.